The 3 T cell receptor beta chains reported below all come from one sample, sequenced in a study of human T cells and chemical hapten exposure. TCRdb recomputed calls from the RACE reads with MiXCR, one row per CDR3 protein. The sample yields about 300,000 distinct CDR3 sequences, 5.5% seen once. Time point meaning: pre-sensitization, week 0. Treatment meaning: therapeutic diphenylcyclopropenone sensitization with weekly scalp DPC. The specimen comprised whole blood, sampled in connection with sensitization to the hapten diphenylcyclopropenone (DPC). The receptors here all came from a woman aged 18-29 years with alopecia areata. Some clones in this sample may be carry-over from other donors' samples.

This clonotype was detected a few times. The chain combines TRBV6-2 or TRBV6-3 with TRBJ2-7; TRBD1 aligns across 12 bases. J was trimmed by 7 bases and V by 7 bases; bases with no gene match: 5. Germline-derived CDR1 and CDR2 are MNHEY and SVGEGT. The CDR3 has 13 residues. The CDR3 DNA follows: TGTGCCAGCAAGGGACAGGGGGCTCGGGAGCAGTACTTC. It is translated as CASKGQGAREQYF.

The rearrangement uses TRBV12-3 or TRBV12-4 and TRBJ2-1; 8 nucleotides agree with TRBD2. V shed 4 bases and J 4 bases; nucleotides not matched to a gene: 12. The CDR3 contains 17 residues. The CDR3 reads CASSWGHGTRNYNEQFF. Written as DNA, the CDR3 is TGTGCCAGCAGTTGGGGACACGGGACTAGAAATTACAATGAGCAGTTCTTC.

This clonotype was seen repeatedly, ten times or more. V and J are TRBV7-2 and TRBJ2-2; D gene uncertain. V dropped 1 base and J dropped 1 base, with 4 bases sitting between them. The germline gives CDR1 SGHTA, CDR2 FQGNSA. This CDR3 contains 14 residues. The CDR3 loop is CASSLGRNTGELFF. CDR3 sequence (DNA): TGTGCCAGCAGCTTAGGCAGGAACACCGGGGAGCTGTTTTTT.